A selection of T cell receptor beta chains follows, all from one sample in a study of blood T cell repertoires in COVID-19. Using immunoSEQ multiplex PCR, the repertoire was profiled, and TCRdb retains in-frame clones only, with some absent. In the table there are 110,000 or so clones, 60% to 85% of which are singletons. Sequenced input: peripheral blood. All receptors come from a man between 65 and 79 years old with acute or convalescent COVID-19. Both conserved end residues are trimmed from each CDR3. Fields, in order: V gene, J gene, CDR3 protein.

v_call: TRBV28
j_call: TRBJ1-5
cdr3_aa: ASSRDRGGQPQH

v_call: TRBV5-4
j_call: TRBJ2-1
cdr3_aa: ASSASAGSYNEQF

v_call: TRBV5-1
j_call: TRBJ2-7
cdr3_aa: ASSSGQGYEQY

v_call: TRBV4-1
j_call: TRBJ2-2
cdr3_aa: ASSPRTGQTGELF

v_call: TRBV7-2
j_call: TRBJ2-7
cdr3_aa: ASSSQGVSSYEQY

v_call: TRBV11-3
j_call: TRBJ1-1
cdr3_aa: ASSLVSGGDAF

v_call: TRBV15
j_call: TRBJ1-1
cdr3_aa: ATSRDPAGAPFGEAF

v_call: TRBV5-4
j_call: TRBJ2-5
cdr3_aa: ASSSTGRREETQY

v_call: TRBV5-1
j_call: TRBJ2-7
cdr3_aa: ASSLFSRGPYEQY

v_call: TRBV5-6
j_call: TRBJ2-1
cdr3_aa: ASSLGRRNEQF

v_call: TRBV7-9
j_call: TRBJ1-1
cdr3_aa: ASSGQGDTEAF

v_call: TRBV2
j_call: TRBJ2-5
cdr3_aa: ASRGRTSGGTQY

v_call: TRBV30
j_call: TRBJ1-4
cdr3_aa: AWSRTGGLNEKLF

v_call: TRBV5-4
j_call: TRBJ2-2
cdr3_aa: ASSSRGTILANTGELF

v_call: TRBV20-1
j_call: TRBJ2-1
cdr3_aa: SASLMGQSRINEQF

v_call: TRBV20-1
j_call: TRBJ2-3
cdr3_aa: SALTGITQY

v_call: TRBV5-1
j_call: TRBJ1-1
cdr3_aa: ASSLYSQTDMNTEAF

v_call: TRBV18
j_call: TRBJ1-3
cdr3_aa: ASSPLQANSGNTIY

v_call: TRBV6-5
j_call: TRBJ1-5
cdr3_aa: ASSYDIIGQPQH

v_call: TRBV29-1
j_call: TRBJ2-3
cdr3_aa: SVRAGAEDTQY

v_call: TRBV7-8
j_call: TRBJ1-2
cdr3_aa: ASSLGAGRGVAAYGYT

v_call: TRBV5-1
j_call: TRBJ2-5
cdr3_aa: ASSPGDSRETQY

v_call: TRBV3-1/TRBV3-2
j_call: TRBJ2-5
cdr3_aa: ASSQALTGKETQY

v_call: TRBV29-1
j_call: TRBJ2-7
cdr3_aa: SVLAGGYEQY

v_call: TRBV7-3
j_call: TRBJ1-1
cdr3_aa: ASSLQKNTEAF

v_call: TRBV7-2
j_call: TRBJ2-5
cdr3_aa: ASGGSREETQY

v_call: TRBV7-2
j_call: TRBJ2-3
cdr3_aa: ASSLSGTRTDTQY

v_call: TRBV19
j_call: TRBJ1-2
cdr3_aa: ASSLRDRGANYGYT

v_call: TRBV18
j_call: TRBJ1-3
cdr3_aa: ASSQPTGVSGNTIY

v_call: TRBV3-1/TRBV3-2
j_call: TRBJ2-2
cdr3_aa: ASRWTGWPLRNTGELF

v_call: TRBV2
j_call: TRBJ2-1
cdr3_aa: ASTVGESSYNEQF

v_call: TRBV4-1
j_call: TRBJ2-1
cdr3_aa: ASSQEGDRGEQF

v_call: TRBV21-1
j_call: TRBJ2-7
cdr3_aa: ASSGLAGDTSYEQY

v_call: TRBV6-5
j_call: TRBJ1-2
cdr3_aa: ASSWKAGGYGYT

v_call: TRBV2
j_call: TRBJ1-5
cdr3_aa: ASWDRGPNQPQH

v_call: TRBV2
j_call: TRBJ2-5
cdr3_aa: ASSNSGGLETQY

v_call: TRBV5-4
j_call: TRBJ1-4
cdr3_aa: ASSFGENEKLF

v_call: TRBV28
j_call: TRBJ2-7
cdr3_aa: ASRPQGSVREQY

v_call: TRBV19
j_call: TRBJ2-7
cdr3_aa: ASSIFRGDYEQY

v_call: TRBV19
j_call: TRBJ2-1
cdr3_aa: ASSAALGAHEQF

v_call: TRBV11-3
j_call: TRBJ2-1
cdr3_aa: FTGQFICNEQF

v_call: TRBV19
j_call: TRBJ2-7
cdr3_aa: ASSRVGQGSSYEQY

v_call: TRBV7-9
j_call: TRBJ2-1
cdr3_aa: ASRGGGGQVF

v_call: TRBV12-3/TRBV12-4
j_call: TRBJ2-3
cdr3_aa: ASSSGQRFEY

v_call: TRBV10-3
j_call: TRBJ1-4
cdr3_aa: AISSRDRGVANEKLF

v_call: TRBV7-3
j_call: TRBJ1-6
cdr3_aa: ASSLKAQGRRSPLH

v_call: TRBV3-1/TRBV3-2
j_call: TRBJ1-3
cdr3_aa: ASSQDWEGTGNTIY

v_call: TRBV18
j_call: TRBJ1-6
cdr3_aa: ASSPTGDNYNSPLH

v_call: TRBV6-2/TRBV6-3
j_call: TRBJ1-6
cdr3_aa: ASSYDLTGLSSPLH

v_call: TRBV5-1
j_call: TRBJ2-4
cdr3_aa: ASSWDRGNIQY